Below are 27 T cell receptor beta chains sequenced from a single sample in a study of cytomegalovirus exposure and HLA in healthy donors. The protocol was immunoSEQ multiplex PCR, while the TCRdb copy is restricted to in-frame clones and leaves out a portion. Counted here are 250,000 to 300,000 clones, around 91% occurring once; the ten biggest clones make up 0.35% to 0.45%. Sequencing was performed on PBMCs. The receptors shown here come from a woman younger than 30 in good health and CMV-seronegative.

The genes are TRBV11-2 and TRBJ1-1; weak D call: TRBD1 (6 bases). CDR1 SGHAT and CDR2 FQNNGV come from the germline V gene. The CDR3 has 14 residues. V was clipped by 5 bases and J by 5 bases, with 15 bases between them. The CDR3 protein is CASSPPGGRTEAFF. The DNA of the CDR3 is TGTGCCAGCAGCCCCCCGGGGGGCCGTACTGAAGCTTTCTTT.

The rearrangement joins TRBV2 to TRBJ2-3, with 14 bases matching TRBD2. The CDR3 has 18 amino acids. The germline CDR1 and CDR2 sequences are SNHLY and FYNNEI. V shed 1 base, J shed 0 bases, and the junction held 3 bases outside the gene matches. CDR3 loop: CASSEGLAGGRSTDTQYF. The DNA of the CDR3 is TGTGCCAGCAGTGAAGGACTAGCGGGGGGGCGAAGCACAGATACGCAGTATTTT.

The chain employs TRBV7-6 and TRBJ2-3; 8 positions match TRBD1. The ends lost 5 bases at V and 0 bases at J; junction bases unmatched: 10. The CDR3 contains 17 residues. Germline V gene sequence: CDR1 SGHVS, CDR2 FNYEAQ. The CDR3 here is CASSPRTGSASTDTQYF. The CDR3, as DNA: TGTGCCAGCAGCCCCCGGACAGGGAGTGCTAGCACAGATACGCAGTATTTT.

This clone was detected once. The chain joins TRBV4-2 to TRBJ2-5; 13 bases agree with TRBD2. With V trimmed by 0 bases and J by 2 bases, 3 bases remained unmatched. Germline-derived CDR1 and CDR2 are LGHNA and YNFKEQ. This CDR3 has 17 residues. CDR3 residues: CASSQDSLAGGQETQYF. In DNA form, the CDR3 reads TGTGCCAGCAGCCAAGATTCACTAGCGGGAGGGCAAGAGACCCAGTACTTC.

With regard to this clone: Distinct nucleotide sequences in the sample also encode this CDR3. The V and J genes are TRBV6-1 and TRBJ1-2; maybe TRBD1 (5 bases). Germline CDR1 and CDR2: MNHNS and SASEGT. Between the trimmed V and J ends, which lost 0 bases and 4 bases, there was a span of 9 bases. This CDR3 has 14 amino acids. In DNA, the CDR3 is TGTGCCAGCAGTGAAGCGCGCGGGGGCTATGGCTACACCTTC. This sequence encodes CASSEARGGYGYTF.

The V gene is TRBV29-1, the J gene TRBJ2-7; D is unclear. V lost 0 bases and J 2 bases, leaving 14 bases between the germline ends. Germline CDR1 reads SQVTM; CDR2 reads ANQGSEA. The CDR3 sequence is 15 residues long. The CDR3 region is CSVEDLQTATYEQYV. CDR3 bases: TGCAGCGTTGAAGATCTCCAAACAGCTACCTACGAGCAGTACGTC.

This chain uses TRBV9 with TRBJ2-6, with 10 bases that match TRBD1. Germline CDR1 SGDLS, CDR2 YYNGEE. The CDR3 has 18 amino acids. The V and J ends lost 3 bases and 1 base, in that order; junction bases with no gene match: 7. DNA of the CDR3: TGTGCCAGCAGCGCAGCGACAGGGGGCGCTTCTGGGGCCAACGTCCTGACTTTC. Residues: CASSAATGGASGANVLTF.

This chain joins TRBV30 and TRBJ1-2; TRBD1 aligns across 8 bases. Germline CDR1 GTSNPN, CDR2 SVGIG (reference sequence). Germline trimming cut 7 bases from V and 8 bases from J; bases unmatched to any gene: 15. The CDR3 is 14 amino acids. CDR3 sequence: CALTGTGPLLGYTF. CDR3 nucleotides: TGTGCCTTGACCGGGACAGGACCCTTGCTGGGCTACACCTTC.

The chain has TRBV6-4 and TRBJ1-5, with a possible D match to TRBD1 (6 bases). The ends were cut back, 6 bases at V and 16 bases at J, with 28 bases in the middle. From germline, CDR1 is MRHNA and CDR2 SNTAGT. CDR3 size: 15 residues. CDR3 DNA: TGTGCCAGCAGAGAATTAAGGACAGCTCAGTGTGAATTCCATTTT. Residues: CASRELRTAQCEFHF.

The chain couples TRBV2 to TRBJ1-2, with 10 nucleotides matching TRBD1. The ends lost 2 bases at V and 6 bases at J; junction bases unmatched: 9. This CDR3 is 16 amino acids long. Germline values: CDR1 SNHLY, CDR2 FYNNEI. The CDR3 sequence is CASSETWDRGVHGYTF. The CDR3 coding sequence is TGTGCCAGCAGTGAAACGTGGGACAGGGGAGTACATGGCTACACCTTC.

The chain carries TRBV28 and TRBJ1-1; D unresolved. CDR1 is MDHEN, CDR2 SYDVKM, per germline. V gave up 7 bases and J gave up 6 bases, with 15 bases separating them. The CDR3 runs 13 residues. The CDR3 DNA follows: TGTGCCAGCACTTACCGGGTGGTGGCTGAAGCTTTCTTT. Amino acids: CASTYRVVAEAFF. Full variable domain (rest looked up from reference TRBV28 and TRBJ1-1): DVKVTQSSRYLVKRTGEKVFLECVQDMDHENMFWYRQDPGLGLRLIYFSYDVKMKEKGDIPEGYSVSREKKERFSLILESASTNQTSMYLCASTYRVVAEAFFGQGTRLTVV.

V usage is TRBV27 and J usage is TRBJ2-5, with D perhaps matching TRBD1 (7 bases). Germline V gives CDR1 MNHEY, CDR2 SMNVEV (reference sequence). This CDR3 has 16 residues. The ends were cut back, 5 bases at V and 5 bases at J, with 21 bases in the middle. CDR3 loop: CASSARQGLGRETQYF. DNA of the CDR3: TGTGCCAGCAGTGCCAGACAGGGACTGGGTAGGGAGACCCAGTACTTC.

CDR3 amino acids: CASSQLLPPSGGADTQYF. The CDR3 region has the DNA TGTGCCAGCAGCCAACTCCTCCCCCCCAGCGGGGGAGCTGATACGCAGTATTTT. The chain has TRBV7-9 and TRBJ2-3; 8 bases fit TRBD2. CDR3 length: 18 residues. Germline V CDR1 and CDR2: SEHNR, FQNEAQ (reference sequence). V was clipped by 5 bases and J by 6 bases; unmatched bases: 19.

The V gene is TRBV28, the J gene TRBJ1-6; D gene uncertain. The V end was cut by 5 bases, the J end by 7 bases, with 3 bases between. Germline assignment: CDR1 MDHEN and CDR2 SYDVKM. The CDR3 runs to 11 residues. This CDR3 reads CASSLNSPLHF. CDR3 in DNA: TGTGCCAGCAGTCTCAATTCACCCCTCCACTTT.

This chain links TRBV25-1 with TRBJ2-5; 7 bases are a match to TRBD1. V lost 1 base to trimming and J lost 2 bases; unmatched junction nucleotides: 1. The germline V gene has CDR1 MGHDK and CDR2 SYGVNS. The CDR3 is 14 residues long. CDR3 nucleotides: TGTGCCAGCAGTGAATGGGACAGACAAGAGACCCAGTACTTC. Its protein is CASSEWDRQETQYF.

This rearrangement joins TRBV11-1 to TRBJ1-1, with 7 bases that match TRBD1. CDR1 is SGHAT, CDR2 FQDESV, per germline (reference sequence). V shed 5 bases and J 6 bases; nucleotides not matched to a gene: 6. The length of the CDR3 is 13 residues. The CDR3 DNA sequence: TGTGCCAGCAGCCGGGGCAGGGGGGCTGAAGCTTTCTTT. Translating it yields CASSRGRGAEAFF. Full variable domain (remainder filled in from reference TRBV11-1 and TRBJ1-1): EAEVAQSPRYKITEKSQAVAFWCDPISGHATLYWYRQILGQGPELLVQFQDESVVDDSQLPKDRFSAERLKGVDSTLKIQPAELGDSAMYLCASSRGRGAEAFFGQGTRLTVV.

This chain uses TRBV6-1 with TRBJ2-3; D is perhaps TRBD2 (6 bases). This CDR3 contains 14 residues. With 8 bases removed from V and 2 bases from J, the gap between germline ends came to 14 bases. Looked up from germline, CDR1 is MNHNS and CDR2 is SASEGT. The DNA of the CDR3 is TGTGCCAGCGTTGGAGGGCAACACACAGATACGCAGTATTTT. It is translated as CASVGGQHTDTQYF.

The genes are TRBV27 and TRBJ1-1, with 9 bases fitting TRBD1. The germline V gene encodes CDR1 MNHEY and CDR2 SMNVEV (reference sequence). CDR3 length equals 15 residues. V lost 4 bases, J lost 4 bases, and 7 bases stayed unmatched. The DNA for the CDR3 is TGTGCCAGCAGTTCAGGGACAGGGACGGGCACTGAAGCTTTCTTT. Its protein is CASSSGTGTGTEAFF.

The gene calls are TRBV5-1 and TRBJ2-7; unclear D gene. CDR1 and CDR2 (germline): SGHRS, YFSETQ. The V and J ends lost 0 bases and 0 bases respectively, with 10 bases between them. This CDR3 is 15 amino acids long. In nucleotides, the CDR3 is TGCGCCAGCAGCTTGGCTCTCCCCAGCTCCTACGAGCAGTACTTC. Protein product: CASSLALPSSYEQYF.

Note on this clone: The junction shows a germline mismatch at one end, possibly a read error. V gene TRBV2 combines with J gene TRBJ1-1, with 7 nucleotides matching TRBD1. This CDR3 comprises 11 residues. Germline CDR1 SNHLY, CDR2 FYNNEI. CDR3 DNA: TGTGCCAGCAGGAGCGACCAGGGGGATGGCTTT. Protein product: CASRSDQGDGF.

This clone has more than one count but fewer than ten. This rearrangement joins TRBV6-5 to TRBJ1-5; the match to TRBD1 covers 8 bases. Looked up from germline, CDR1 is MNHEY and CDR2 is SVGAGI. This CDR3 has 14 residues. The junction had 6 bases not matched to a gene; V was cut back by 6 bases and J by 5 bases. As DNA, the CDR3 is TGTGCCAGCAGCTCTCAGGGGGCCGATCAGCCCCAGCATTTT. The encoded protein is CASSSQGADQPQHF.

CDR3 region: CASRSGRTIGNEQYF. Here the CDR3 DNA reads TGTGCAAGTCGCTCGGGCCGGACTATAGGAAACGAGCAGTACTTC. V usage is TRBV12-2 and J usage is TRBJ2-7; TRBD2, the table's D call, lacks a check against the DNA. TRBV12-2 is tagged as a pseudogene. CDR3 length: 15 residues.

V gene TRBV27 combines with J gene TRBJ2-2, with a weak D call TRBD2 (5 bases). This CDR3 contains 15 residues. Germline values: CDR1 MNHEY, CDR2 SMNVEV (reference sequence). The ends were cut back, 6 bases at V and 4 bases at J, with 15 bases in the middle. The CDR3 nucleotides read TGTGCCAGCAGCTCAGGCAGCGGACCCACCGGGGAGCTGTTTTTT. Its protein product is CASSSGSGPTGELFF.

The chain joins TRBV1 to TRBJ2-1; the table names TRBD1, a call not compared with the DNA. TRBV1 is an annotated pseudogene. The CDR3 extends over 16 amino acids. The CDR3: CTSSQVPGQGPNEQFF. CDR3 bases: TGCACCAGCAGCCAAGTACCGGGACAGGGCCCCAATGAGCAGTTCTTC.

This rearrangement joins TRBV29-1 to TRBJ1-3; tentatively, D is TRBD1 (5 bases). Trimming shortened V by 1 base and J by 1 base, and 17 bases separated the two germline ends. The germline V gene has CDR1 SQVTM and CDR2 ANQGSEA. CDR3 length: 17 amino acids. The CDR3 spells CSVEVPWGTDSGNTIYF. Here the CDR3 DNA reads TGCAGCGTTGAAGTCCCTTGGGGCACGGATTCTGGAAACACCATATATTTT.

The V gene is TRBV29-1, the J gene TRBJ2-3, with D possibly being TRBD2 (6 bases). Germline V lookup: CDR1 SQVTM, CDR2 ANQGSEA. This CDR3 has 17 residues. V was shortened by 4 bases and J by 6 bases, with 26 bases between the two germline ends. The CDR3: CSVVRVLAQSGGDTQYF. The CDR3 coding sequence is TGCAGCGTTGTTAGGGTACTAGCTCAGAGTGGTGGTGATACGCAGTATTTT.

The chain carries TRBV5-1 and TRBJ1-4; D is undetermined. The V end lost 4 bases, the J end lost 3 bases, and 13 bases lay between the germline ends. Per the germline V gene, CDR1 is SGHRS and CDR2 is YFSETQ. The CDR3 covers 15 residues. In DNA, the CDR3 is TGCGCCAGCAGCCTGACTGACGGGGCTAATGAAAAACTGTTTTTT. Translation: CASSLTDGANEKLFF.